Below are 9 T cell receptor beta chains sequenced from a single sample in a study of T cell repertoires in cytomegalovirus infection. TCRdb processed the reads anew with MiXCR; each CDR3 protein has one entry. The repertoire holds just over 300,000 distinct CDR3 sequences, with 17% as singletons. The sequencing sample was made of PBMCs. The receptors come from a human donor in good health (CMV status not recorded). Some clones in this sample may be carry-over from other donors' samples.

The chain has TRBV11-3 and TRBJ2-2; D might be TRBD1 (6 bases). Germline V gene sequence: CDR1 SGHNT, CDR2 YENEEA. V was pared by 4 bases and J by 8 bases, with 11 bases between. The CDR3 consists of 13 residues. CDR3 coding DNA: TGTGCCAGCAGCTCAACAGGGTTGGGGGAGCTGTTTTTT. Residues: CASSSTGLGELFF.

The V call is TRBV27, the J call TRBJ2-2; D not resolved. Germline-derived CDR1 and CDR2 are MNHEY and SMNVEV (reference sequence). Trimming took off 8 bases at V and 6 bases at J, with 4 bases between the two ends. This CDR3 is built from 10 residues. The CDR3 DNA follows: TGTGCCAGCGGGGCCGGGGAGCTGTTTTTT. It yields the protein CASGAGELFF.

V usage is TRBV20-1 and J usage is TRBJ1-4, with D perhaps matching TRBD1 (6 bases). The CDR3 sequence is 14 residues long. V was shortened by 5 bases and J by 8 bases, with 18 bases between the two germline ends. Looked up from germline, CDR1 is DFQATT and CDR2 is SNEGSKA (reference sequence). CDR3 region: CSAERRGFREKLFF. CDR3 DNA: TGCAGTGCTGAACGCAGGGGATTTCGGGAAAAACTGTTTTTT.

This clonotype was seen at least ten times. CDR3 coding DNA: TGTGCCAGCAGTTTATATCCCCCCTTAGCGGGGGGGAACAATGAGCAGTTCTTC. Translation: CASSLYPPLAGGNNEQFF. The chain combines TRBV27 with TRBJ2-1, with 11 positions matching TRBD2. The CDR3 is made up of 18 amino acids. The germline V gene encodes CDR1 MNHEY and CDR2 SMNVEV (reference sequence). V was clipped by 1 base and J by 5 bases; unmatched bases: 10.

This clonotype was seen repeatedly, ten times or more. The chain has TRBV2 and TRBJ1-4; tentative D call: TRBD1 (5 bases). Trimming pared 1 base from V and 5 bases from J, leaving 8 bases between. The CDR3 runs to 14 residues. The V gene's germline CDR1 is SNHLY and CDR2 FYNNEI. The CDR3 DNA reads as TGTGCCAGCAGTGAAGTGAAGGGGAATGAAAAACTGTTTTTT. Translated, it gives CASSEVKGNEKLFF.

This clonotype was counted many times. V gene TRBV18 combines with J gene TRBJ2-7; TRBD2 aligns across 7 bases. Germline CDR1 is KGHSH and CDR2 is LQKENI. V was clipped by 6 bases and J by 4 bases; unmatched bases: 6. CDR3 size: 13 residues. CDR3 nucleotide sequence: TGTGCCAGCTCGGGAGGGCTCGGGTACGAGCAGTACTTC. This gives the protein CASSGGLGYEQYF.

The chain combines TRBV9 with TRBJ2-7; 7 nucleotides agree with TRBD2. The CDR3 contains 14 residues. Trimming cost V 3 bases and J 3 bases; bases outside gene matches: 6. The V gene's germline CDR1 is SGDLS and CDR2 YYNGEE. CDR3 loop: CASSETGLVYEQYF. The CDR3 DNA reads TGTGCCAGCAGCGAGACTGGACTAGTCTACGAGCAGTACTTC.

The J gene is TRBJ1-5, the V gene TRBV27; maybe TRBD1 (6 bases). Trimming cost V 11 bases and J 1 base, with 12 bases left between them. The CDR3 covers 13 residues. CDR1 and CDR2 (germline): MNHEY, SMNVEV (reference sequence). The CDR3 protein is CASGALSNQPQHF. The CDR3 bases are TGTGCCTCGGGGGCGTTGAGCAATCAGCCCCAGCATTTT.

This chain joins TRBV28 and TRBJ2-5; 13 nucleotides align to TRBD2. The germline CDR1 and CDR2 sequences are MDHEN and SYDVKM. The CDR3 has 18 amino acids. V gave up 4 bases and J gave up 4 bases; unmatched junction bases: 12. The DNA for the CDR3 is TGTGCCAGCAGTTCCGCAGGACTAGCGGGGGAACTGGGAGAGACCCAGTACTTC. Translation gives CASSSAGLAGELGETQYF.